This T cell receptor (beta chain) derives from a study of T cell responses to AZD1222 COVID-19 vaccine. Some clones are missing from TCRdb's copy, which holds only in-frame ones; the method was immunoSEQ multiplex PCR. The sample lists about 120,000 clones, 88% occurring once. CDR1 is SGHNT, CDR2 YENEEA, per germline. Trimming left V 2 bases short and J 3 bases short, with 8 bases between. This CDR3 is built from 13 residues. The chain carries TRBV11-3 and TRBJ2-7, with D unclear. The TCR comes from an adult in good health. The specimen comprised peripheral blood, sampled on day 0 of AZD1222 vaccination. The CDR3 reads CASSLQQNYEQYF. Here the CDR3 DNA reads TGTGCCAGCAGCTTACAGCAGAACTACGAGCAGTACTTC.